A selection of T cell receptor beta chains follows, all from one sample in a study of T cells in Graves' hyperthyroidism and ophthalmopathy. TCRdb independently ran MiXCR on the multiplex PCR reads; one entry per CDR3 protein. The table lists about 250,000 distinct CDR3 sequences, approximately 25% of them singletons. The sequencing input was blood. The receptors stem from a woman aged 40 to 49 with Graves' ophthalmopathy. The CDR3 runs from the conserved cysteine through the conserved F or W. The order of the fields is CDR3 protein, CDR3 DNA, J gene, V gene, clone size, D gene. D genes are given only for firm matches. The listing skips clone size in some rows; elsewhere it reads once, few, many or a size class.

CDR3aa: CASSSNHRTGKNEQYF
CDR3nt: TGTGCCAGCAGCTCCAACCACCGGACAGGGAAAAACGAGCAGTACTTC
j_gene: TRBJ2-7
v_gene: TRBV11-1
abundance: .
d_gene: TRBD1

CDR3aa: CASNPWGGEETQYF
CDR3nt: TGTGCCAGCAACCCCTGGGGGGGCGAAGAGACCCAGTACTTC
j_gene: TRBJ2-5
v_gene: TRBV28
abundance: .
d_gene: .

CDR3aa: CASSRGQASYEQYF
CDR3nt: TGTGCCAGCAGTCGCGGACAGGCGTCCTACGAGCAGTACTTC
j_gene: TRBJ2-7
v_gene: TRBV28
abundance: .
d_gene: TRBD1

CDR3aa: CASRPGGSRAFF
CDR3nt: TGTGCCAGCAGACCAGGGGGTAGTAGGGCTTTCTTT
j_gene: TRBJ1-1
v_gene: TRBV2
abundance: .
d_gene: TRBD1

CDR3aa: CTSSLDNQPQHF
CDR3nt: TGTACCAGCAGCTTAGACAATCAGCCCCAGCATTTT
j_gene: TRBJ1-5
v_gene: TRBV7-2
abundance: many
d_gene: .

CDR3aa: CASSTGSLNTEAFF
CDR3nt: TGTGCCAGCAGCACCGGGTCCTTGAACACTGAAGCTTTCTTT
j_gene: TRBJ1-1
v_gene: TRBV11-2
abundance: many
d_gene: .

CDR3aa: CSARDLTSGDTGELFF
CDR3nt: TGCAGTGCTAGAGATTTGACTAGCGGAGACACCGGGGAGCTGTTTTTT
j_gene: TRBJ2-2
v_gene: TRBV20-1
abundance: many
d_gene: TRBD2

CDR3aa: CASSIAGPANTGELFF
CDR3nt: TGTGCCAGTAGTATAGCCGGGCCCGCGAACACCGGGGAGCTGTTTTTT
j_gene: TRBJ2-2
v_gene: TRBV19
abundance: many
d_gene: .

CDR3aa: CASTSPGNNQPQHF
CDR3nt: TGTGCCAGCACGTCCCCAGGGAACAATCAGCCCCAGCATTTT
j_gene: TRBJ1-5
v_gene: TRBV28
abundance: many
d_gene: .

CDR3aa: CASSYPALAGELFF
CDR3nt: TGTGCCAGCAGTTACCCCGCGTTAGCCGGGGAGCTGTTTTTT
j_gene: TRBJ2-2
v_gene: TRBV6-2/TRBV6-3
abundance: .
d_gene: .

CDR3aa: CASGPQGSDTEAFF
CDR3nt: TGTGCTAGTGGTCCCCAGGGTTCGGACACTGAAGCTTTCTTT
j_gene: TRBJ1-1
v_gene: TRBV12-5
abundance: many
d_gene: .

CDR3aa: CASSPGQGRGYGYTF
CDR3nt: TGTGCCAGCAGTCCAGGACAGGGTAGAGGCTATGGCTACACCTTC
j_gene: TRBJ1-2
v_gene: TRBV12-3/TRBV12-4
abundance: few
d_gene: TRBD1

CDR3aa: CASSSVPVEQYF
CDR3nt: TGTGCCAGCAGTTCTGTCCCCGTCGAGCAGTACTTC
j_gene: TRBJ2-7
v_gene: TRBV6-2/TRBV6-3
abundance: many
d_gene: .

CDR3aa: CASSSSTGGLAFF
CDR3nt: .
j_gene: TRBJ1-1
v_gene: TRBV12-3/TRBV12-4
abundance: few
d_gene: .

CDR3aa: CAISESRQAVNEQFF
CDR3nt: TGTGCCATCAGTGAGTCTCGACAAGCGGTAAATGAGCAGTTCTTC
j_gene: TRBJ2-1
v_gene: TRBV10-3
abundance: many
d_gene: .

CDR3aa: CASSPGYYEQYF
CDR3nt: TGTGCCAGCTCGCCAGGGTACTACGAGCAGTACTTC
j_gene: TRBJ2-7
v_gene: TRBV2
abundance: many
d_gene: .

CDR3aa: CASSFGTGGFYEQYF
CDR3nt: TGTGCCAGCAGTTTCGGGACAGGGGGCTTCTACGAGCAGTACTTC
j_gene: TRBJ2-7
v_gene: TRBV28
abundance: .
d_gene: TRBD1

CDR3aa: CATSDPAQGATGELFF
CDR3nt: TGTGCCACCAGTGATCCGGCACAGGGGGCTACCGGGGAGCTGTTTTTT
j_gene: TRBJ2-2
v_gene: TRBV24-1
abundance: .
d_gene: TRBD1

CDR3aa: CASSVVGYTF
CDR3nt: TGTGCCAGCAGTGTCGTCGGCTACACCTTC
j_gene: TRBJ1-2
v_gene: TRBV6-1
abundance: many
d_gene: .

CDR3aa: CSARSVAGMSETQYF
CDR3nt: TGCAGTGCTAGATCGGTAGCGGGAATGAGTGAGACCCAGTACTTC
j_gene: TRBJ2-5
v_gene: TRBV20-1
abundance: .
d_gene: TRBD2

CDR3aa: CATSESSGRAAETQYF
CDR3nt: TGTGCCACCAGTGAATCGAGCGGGAGGGCCGCCGAGACCCAGTACTTC
j_gene: TRBJ2-5
v_gene: TRBV24-1
abundance: many
d_gene: TRBD2

CDR3aa: CASSSNTGNYGYTF
CDR3nt: TGTGCCAGCAGTTCAAATACAGGGAACTATGGCTACACCTTC
j_gene: TRBJ1-2
v_gene: TRBV27
abundance: many
d_gene: .

CDR3aa: CSVRDSPNQPQHF
CDR3nt: TGCAGCGTTAGGGACAGCCCTAATCAGCCCCAGCATTTT
j_gene: TRBJ1-5
v_gene: TRBV29-1
abundance: many
d_gene: TRBD1

CDR3aa: CASSYSTVDGRAYEQYF
CDR3nt: TGTGCCAGCAGTTACTCGACTGTGGACGGCCGGGCCTACGAGCAGTACTTC
j_gene: TRBJ2-7
v_gene: TRBV6-2/TRBV6-3
abundance: many
d_gene: .

CDR3aa: CSVEEAGGATGELFF
CDR3nt: TGCAGCGTTGAAGAAGCGGGAGGGGCGACCGGGGAGCTGTTTTTT
j_gene: TRBJ2-2
v_gene: TRBV29-1
abundance: many
d_gene: TRBD2

CDR3aa: CASTQSRFTEAFF
CDR3nt: TGTGCCTCAACCCAGTCCCGGTTCACTGAAGCTTTCTTT
j_gene: TRBJ1-1
v_gene: TRBV25-1
abundance: many
d_gene: .

CDR3aa: CASSLGRGEQYF
CDR3nt: TGTGCCAGCAGCTTAGGGCGAGGCGAGCAGTACTTC
j_gene: TRBJ2-7
v_gene: TRBV7-2
abundance: .
d_gene: .

CDR3aa: CASSSTRNTGELFF
CDR3nt: TGTGCCAGCAGCTCTACCAGGAACACCGGGGAGCTGTTTTTT
j_gene: TRBJ2-2
v_gene: TRBV11-1
abundance: .
d_gene: .

CDR3aa: CASSFAGTYEQYF
CDR3nt: TGTGCCAGCAGTTTTGCGGGGACCTACGAGCAGTACTTC
j_gene: TRBJ2-7
v_gene: TRBV27
abundance: many
d_gene: .

CDR3aa: CAIGTSYEQYF
CDR3nt: TGTGCCATCGGGACATCCTACGAGCAGTACTTC
j_gene: TRBJ2-7
v_gene: TRBV10-3
abundance: many
d_gene: .

CDR3aa: CASSRVEGDPNYEQYF
CDR3nt: TGTGCCAGCAGTCGGGTGGAGGGAGATCCCAACTACGAGCAGTACTTC
j_gene: TRBJ2-7
v_gene: TRBV12-3/TRBV12-4
abundance: .
d_gene: .

CDR3aa: CASSSTGFRQETQYF
CDR3nt: TGTGCCAGCAGCTCCACAGGGTTTAGACAAGAGACCCAGTACTTC
j_gene: TRBJ2-5
v_gene: TRBV5-5
abundance: many
d_gene: .

CDR3aa: CASNGGGTGANVLTF
CDR3nt: TGTGCCAGCAACGGGGGGGGCACTGGGGCCAACGTCCTGACTTTC
j_gene: TRBJ2-6
v_gene: TRBV28
abundance: many
d_gene: TRBD2

CDR3aa: CASSSWTTYEQYF
CDR3nt: TGTGCCAGCAGCTCCTGGACTACCTACGAGCAGTACTTC
j_gene: TRBJ2-7
v_gene: TRBV6-2/TRBV6-3
abundance: many
d_gene: .

CDR3aa: CASSTSGRISYEQYF
CDR3nt: TGTGCCAGCAGTACAAGCGGGAGGATCTCCTACGAGCAGTACTTC
j_gene: TRBJ2-7
v_gene: TRBV28
abundance: many
d_gene: TRBD2

CDR3aa: CASSELAGGRETQYF
CDR3nt: TGTGCCAGCAGTGAACTAGCGGGAGGGCGGGAGACCCAGTACTTC
j_gene: TRBJ2-5
v_gene: TRBV6-1
abundance: many
d_gene: TRBD2

CDR3aa: CASSTGLAIGGGYTF
CDR3nt: TGCGCCAGCTCGACCGGACTGGCCATAGGGGGTGGCTACACCTTC
j_gene: TRBJ1-2
v_gene: TRBV5-1
abundance: once
d_gene: .

CDR3aa: CASSFRKGSLNQPQHF
CDR3nt: TGTGCCAGCAGTTTTAGGAAGGGCAGCCTCAATCAGCCCCAGCATTTT
j_gene: TRBJ1-5
v_gene: TRBV28
abundance: many
d_gene: .

CDR3aa: CSARDSDRVTEAFF
CDR3nt: TGCAGTGCTAGAGATTCGGACAGGGTCACCGAAGCTTTCTTT
j_gene: TRBJ1-1
v_gene: TRBV20-1
abundance: .
d_gene: TRBD1

CDR3aa: CASSQNTYEQYF
CDR3nt: TGTGCCAGCAGCCAGAACACCTACGAGCAGTACTTC
j_gene: TRBJ2-7
v_gene: TRBV7-9
abundance: many
d_gene: .

CDR3aa: CASSYDRTIYEQYF
CDR3nt: TGTGCCAGTAGTTACGACAGGACAATCTACGAGCAGTACTTC
j_gene: TRBJ2-7
v_gene: TRBV28
abundance: many
d_gene: .

CDR3aa: CASSSRQGHQPQHF
CDR3nt: TGTGCCAGCAGTAGTCGGCAGGGCCATCAGCCCCAGCATTTT
j_gene: TRBJ1-5
v_gene: TRBV2
abundance: .
d_gene: .

CDR3aa: CASSWGIGDTQYF
CDR3nt: TGTGCCAGCAGCTGGGGGATTGGAGATACGCAGTATTTT
j_gene: TRBJ2-3
v_gene: TRBV7-8
abundance: few
d_gene: .

CDR3aa: CSARGPGLAGAGGELFF
CDR3nt: TGCAGTGCTAGAGGTCCGGGACTAGCGGGAGCAGGCGGGGAGCTGTTTTTT
j_gene: TRBJ2-2
v_gene: TRBV20-1
abundance: .
d_gene: TRBD2

CDR3aa: CATSSRQYYEQYF
CDR3nt: TGTGCCACCAGCAGTCGTCAGTACTACGAGCAGTACTTC
j_gene: TRBJ2-7
v_gene: TRBV15
abundance: many
d_gene: .

CDR3aa: CSARDLPRQGRVRVNTGELFF
CDR3nt: TGCAGTGCTAGAGATCTACCCCGACAGGGGCGCGTTCGTGTGAACACCGGGGAGCTGTTTTTT
j_gene: TRBJ2-2
v_gene: TRBV20-1
abundance: many
d_gene: TRBD1

CDR3aa: CSARPSGNADTQYF
CDR3nt: TGCAGTGCTAGGCCCAGCGGGAATGCAGATACGCAGTATTTT
j_gene: TRBJ2-3
v_gene: TRBV20-1
abundance: many
d_gene: TRBD2

CDR3aa: CAISEARWESPLHF
CDR3nt: TGTGCCATCAGTGAGGCCAGGTGGGAATCACCCCTCCACTTT
j_gene: TRBJ1-6
v_gene: TRBV10-3
abundance: many
d_gene: .

CDR3aa: CVSSPEQGSTGELFF
CDR3nt: TGCGTCAGCAGCCCAGAGCAGGGCTCCACCGGGGAGCTGTTTTTT
j_gene: TRBJ2-2
v_gene: TRBV5-1
abundance: .
d_gene: .

CDR3aa: CASSEPGTGGELYGYTF
CDR3nt: TGTGCCAGCAGTGAGCCCGGGACAGGGGGCGAGCTCTATGGCTACACCTTC
j_gene: TRBJ1-2
v_gene: TRBV25-1
abundance: .
d_gene: TRBD1

CDR3aa: CSVWTGETQYF
CDR3nt: TGCAGCGTTTGGACAGGAGAGACCCAGTACTTC
j_gene: TRBJ2-5
v_gene: TRBV29-1
abundance: .
d_gene: TRBD1

CDR3aa: CASSATEGVAKNIQYF
CDR3nt: TGTGCCAGCAGCGCCACCGAAGGTGTGGCCAAAAACATTCAGTACTTC
j_gene: TRBJ2-4
v_gene: TRBV2
abundance: many
d_gene: .

CDR3aa: CASSPLASFVHPYEQYF
CDR3nt: TGTGCCAGCAGCCCACTAGCTAGCTTCGTACACCCATACGAGCAGTACTTC
j_gene: TRBJ2-7
v_gene: TRBV28
abundance: .
d_gene: .

CDR3aa: CACRTSSIYEQYF
CDR3nt: TGTGCCTGCCGGACTAGCAGCATATACGAGCAGTACTTC
j_gene: TRBJ2-7
v_gene: TRBV30
abundance: .
d_gene: TRBD2

CDR3aa: CSARTGRTEAFF
CDR3nt: TGCAGTGCTAGGACAGGGAGAACTGAAGCTTTCTTT
j_gene: TRBJ1-1
v_gene: TRBV20-1
abundance: .
d_gene: TRBD1

CDR3aa: CASSQDPQRQETQYF
CDR3nt: TGCGCCAGCAGCCAAGATCCGCAGCGACAAGAGACCCAGTACTTC
j_gene: TRBJ2-5
v_gene: TRBV4-1
abundance: many
d_gene: .

CDR3aa: CAWRSGLRGYTF
CDR3nt: TGTGCCTGGAGATCGGGGTTGCGTGGCTACACCTTC
j_gene: TRBJ1-2
v_gene: TRBV30
abundance: few
d_gene: .

CDR3aa: CASSPGTGRYERGNTIYF
CDR3nt: TGTGCCAGCAGTCCCGGGACAGGGAGGTATGAGAGAGGAAACACCATATATTTT
j_gene: TRBJ1-3
v_gene: TRBV12-3/TRBV12-4
abundance: many
d_gene: TRBD1